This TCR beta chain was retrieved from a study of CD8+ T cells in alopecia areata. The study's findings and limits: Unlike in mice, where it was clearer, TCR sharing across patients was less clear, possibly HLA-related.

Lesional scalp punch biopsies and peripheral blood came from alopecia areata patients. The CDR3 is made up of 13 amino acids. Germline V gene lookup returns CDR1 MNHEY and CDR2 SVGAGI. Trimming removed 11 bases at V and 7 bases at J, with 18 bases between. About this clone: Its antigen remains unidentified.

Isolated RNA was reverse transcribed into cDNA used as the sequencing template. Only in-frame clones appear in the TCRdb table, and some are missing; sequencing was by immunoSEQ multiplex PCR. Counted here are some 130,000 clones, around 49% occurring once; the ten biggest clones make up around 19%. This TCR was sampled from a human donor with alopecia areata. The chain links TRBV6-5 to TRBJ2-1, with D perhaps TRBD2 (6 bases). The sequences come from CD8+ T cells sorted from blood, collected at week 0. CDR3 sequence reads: CAALASGGNEQFF. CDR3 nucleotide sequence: TGTGCCGCCCTTGCCTCCGGAGGGAATGAGCAGTTCTTC.